The TCR beta chain described here comes from a study of T cell responses to AZD1222 COVID-19 vaccine. General study findings and limits: Seropositive AZD1222 recipients at baseline numbered only five or six. Spike as a whole was targeted by vaccine-associated CD4 TCRs, dominant at 160-218 and 743-854. Repertoires were sampled only after the peak T cell response. Variant regions that are unmutated are reportedly the target of nearly half of spike-specific TCRs.

The protocol was immunoSEQ multiplex PCR, while the TCRdb copy is restricted to in-frame clones and leaves out a portion. The table includes about 170,000 clones, roughly nine tenths detected once. The CDR3 covers 12 residues. The germline V gene encodes CDR1 SGHVS and CDR2 FQNEAQ. The ends were cut back, 3 bases at V and 6 bases at J, with 6 bases in the middle. A note on this clone: No antigen is known for it.

The rearrangement uses TRBV7-8 and TRBJ2-1; D perhaps matches TRBD1 (5 bases). The receptor was derived from an adult in good health. Sequencing was performed on peripheral blood, taken on day 0 of AZD1222 vaccination. In nucleotides, the CDR3 is TGTGCCAGCAGCTTCCAGGGCAATGAGCAGTTCTTC. Protein: CASSFQGNEQFF.